The rows below give T cell receptor beta chains drawn from one sample of a study of breast tumors, draining lymph nodes, adjacent tissues. TCRdb analysed the multiplex PCR reads with MiXCR anew, one entry per CDR3 protein. The table shows around 230,000 distinct CDR3 sequences, with less than 45% occurring only once. The sample was axillary lymph node tissue. Source of these receptors: a female donor with breast cancer. Some clones in this sample may be carry-over from other donors' samples. The CDR3 runs from the conserved cysteine through the conserved F or W. A D gene is named only where the DNA matches it firmly. The size field is filled for only some rows; it gives once, few, many or a size class.

size | J | length | V | D | DNA | CDR3
- | TRBJ2-1 | 13 | TRBV11-2 | TRBD2 | TGTGCCAGCAGCCTAGCGGGAGTCCCGGAGCAGTTCTTC | CASSLAGVPEQFF
once | TRBJ2-3 | 14 | TRBV5-6 | - | TGTGCCAGCAGCTTGGTCCTGGCTAGTGATACGCAGTATTTT | CASSLVLASDTQYF
- | TRBJ1-1 | 14 | TRBV7-2 | - | TGTGCCAGCAGCTTAGGCGGCAGAGGGACTGAAGCTTTCTTT | CASSLGGRGTEAFF
few | TRBJ2-7 | 14 | TRBV20-1 | - | TGCAGTGCTCCGCGGCCAGAGAGTTCCTCCGAGCAGTACTTC | CSAPRPESSSEQYF
many | TRBJ1-2 | 12 | TRBV6-1 | - | TGTGCCAGCAGTGAAGCGATATATGGCTACACCTTC | CASSEAIYGYTF
many | TRBJ2-1 | 16 | TRBV4-1 | - | TGCGCCAGCAGCCACCGGGCTAGCGGAGGGGGGAATGAGCAGTTCTTC | CASSHRASGGGNEQFF
many | TRBJ2-2 | 14 | TRBV4-1 | - | TGCGCCAGCAGCCAAGTCACGGACACCGGGGAGCTGTTTTTT | CASSQVTDTGELFF
many | TRBJ2-1 | 13 | TRBV5-1 | - | TGCGCCAGCAGCCCAGGCCAAGCTGACACTGATTTCTTC | CASSPGQADTDFF
many | TRBJ2-7 | 14 | TRBV11-3 | - | TGTGCCAGCAGCTTACGGGGGAGAGCCTACGAGCAGTACTTC | CASSLRGRAYEQYF
many | TRBJ1-5 | 14 | TRBV6-6 | - | TGTGCCAGCGGGGAGGGGGGGGAGACTCAGCCCCAGCATTTT | CASGEGGETQPQHF
many | TRBJ2-3 | 13 | TRBV15 | TRBD1 | TGTGCCACCAAACCAGGGGGAGCAGATACGCAGTATTTT | CATKPGGADTQYF
- | TRBJ2-1 | 16 | TRBV7-8 | - | TGTGCCAGCAGCTCGACGACAGAACTCTCCTACAATGAGCAGTTCTTC | CASSSTTELSYNEQFF
many | TRBJ1-2 | 16 | TRBV12-3/TRBV12-4 | - | TGTGCCAGCAGCCCGAATTGGGGGGAGCAGGGGAGAATGTACACCTTC | CASSPNWGEQGRMYTF
- | TRBJ1-1 | 13 | TRBV19 | - | TGTGCCAGTACCCCAGGGACTGTATCTGAAGCTTTCTTT | CASTPGTVSEAFF
- | TRBJ1-2 | 11 | TRBV29-1 | - | TGCAGCACGGAACCAGAGCCGCGCTACACCTTC | CSTEPEPRYTF
- | TRBJ1-2 | 15 | TRBV25-1 | TRBD1 | TGTGCCAGCAGCGTTGGAGGGCAGGGGGACGGTGGCTACACCTTC | CASSVGGQGDGGYTF
many | TRBJ2-6 | 14 | TRBV12-3/TRBV12-4 | - | TGTGCCAGCACCCGTGGGGGGATGGAGGTTATCCTGACTTTC | CASTRGGMEVILTF
many | TRBJ1-3 | 17 | TRBV7-9 | TRBD1 | TGTGCCAGCAGCTTAGGGGACAGGGCCGGTTCTGGAAACACCATATATTTT | CASSLGDRAGSGNTIYF
many | TRBJ2-5 | 12 | TRBV12-3/TRBV12-4 | - | TGTGCCAGCAGTCTATCAACCGGGACCCAGTACTTC | CASSLSTGTQYF
many | TRBJ2-1 | 13 | TRBV19 | - | TGTGCCAGTAGTACGGGACTCTACAATGAGCAGTTCTTC | CASSTGLYNEQFF
many | TRBJ1-2 | 18 | TRBV19 | TRBD1 | TGTGCCAGTATCGACCATACCTTAGGCAGGGGGCGCGACTATGGCTACACCTTC | CASIDHTLGRGRDYGYTF
many | TRBJ1-2 | 13 | TRBV6-5 | - | TGTGCCAGCAGTTACTCGAGGGAGTATGGCTACACCTTC | CASSYSREYGYTF
once | TRBJ2-7 | 15 | TRBV7-9 | TRBD2 | TGTGCCAGCAGCTTCGGAGCGGGAGGTCTTAACGAGCAGTACTTC | CASSFGAGGLNEQYF
once | TRBJ2-1 | 15 | TRBV18 | TRBD2 | TGTGCCAGCTCACCGAGCGGGAGTATTTACAATGAGCAGTTCTTC | CASSPSGSIYNEQFF
- | TRBJ1-1 | 15 | TRBV5-1 | TRBD1 | TGCGCCAGCACCCGGACAGGGGGGATGAACACTGAAGCTTTCTTT | CASTRTGGMNTEAFF
many | TRBJ2-1 | 15 | TRBV20-1 | - | TGCAGTGCTAGAGGCCCCCCGAGTTACTACAATGAGCAGTTCTTC | CSARGPPSYYNEQFF
- | TRBJ1-3 | 14 | TRBV29-1 | TRBD1 | TGCACCGGGGGACAGGGGGGGTCTGGAAACACCATATATTTT | CTGGQGGSGNTIYF
- | TRBJ2-5 | 14 | TRBV7-2 | TRBD1 | TGTGCCAGCAGCTTACATCTACAGGGGGGGACCCAGTACTTC | CASSLHLQGGTQYF
- | TRBJ1-3 | 15 | TRBV19 | - | TGTGCCAGTAGTAGAGGGACAAACACTGGAAACACCATATATTTT | CASSRGTNTGNTIYF
few | TRBJ2-1 | 14 | TRBV18 | TRBD2 | TGTGCCAGCTCACTGGGCGGACTAGCGGGAGGTCCGCTCTTC | CASSLGGLAGGPLF
once | TRBJ2-2 | 14 | TRBV24-1 | - | TGTGCCACCAGTACCTTCGCGAACACCGGGGAGCTGTTTTTT | CATSTFANTGELFF
many | TRBJ2-7 | 13 | TRBV11-3 | TRBD1 | TGTGCCAGCAGCCGGGACAGGGCCAACGAGCAGTACTTC | CASSRDRANEQYF
- | TRBJ1-6 | 16 | TRBV20-1 | TRBD1 | TGCAGTGCTAAGGAGCTAGCGGGACAGGGGAATTCACCCCTCCACTTT | CSAKELAGQGNSPLHF
- | TRBJ2-2 | 13 | TRBV7-8 | - | TGTGCCAGCAGCGGCAGCAGCACCGGGGAGCTGTTTTTT | CASSGSSTGELFF
many | TRBJ1-5 | 14 | TRBV7-6 | - | TGTGCCAGCCTTATGGGGACATACAATCAGCCCCAGCATTTT | CASLMGTYNQPQHF